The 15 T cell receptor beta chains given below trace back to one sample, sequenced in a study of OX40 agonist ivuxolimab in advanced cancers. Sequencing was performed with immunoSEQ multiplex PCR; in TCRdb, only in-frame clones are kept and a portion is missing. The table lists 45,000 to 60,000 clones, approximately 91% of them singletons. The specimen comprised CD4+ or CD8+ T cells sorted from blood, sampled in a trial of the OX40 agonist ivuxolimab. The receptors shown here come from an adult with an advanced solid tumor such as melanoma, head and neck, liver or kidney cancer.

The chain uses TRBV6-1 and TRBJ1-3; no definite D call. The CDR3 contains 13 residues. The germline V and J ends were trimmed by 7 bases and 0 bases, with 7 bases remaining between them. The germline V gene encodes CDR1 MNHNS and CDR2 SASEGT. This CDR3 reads CASTRDSGNTIYF. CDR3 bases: TGTGCCAGCACCCGGGACTCTGGAAACACCATATATTTT.

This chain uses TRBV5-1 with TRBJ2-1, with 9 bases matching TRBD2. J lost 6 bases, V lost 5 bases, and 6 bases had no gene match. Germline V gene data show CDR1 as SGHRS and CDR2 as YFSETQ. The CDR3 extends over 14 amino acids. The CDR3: CASSDPSGANEQFF. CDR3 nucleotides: TGCGCCAGCAGTGATCCTAGCGGGGCCAATGAGCAGTTCTTC. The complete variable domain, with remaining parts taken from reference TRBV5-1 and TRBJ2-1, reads KAGVTQTPRYLIKTRGQQVTLSCSPISGHRSVSWYQQTPGQGLQFLFEYFSETQRNKGNFPGRFSGRQFSNSRSEMNVSTLELGDSALYLCASSDPSGANEQFFGPGTRLTVL.

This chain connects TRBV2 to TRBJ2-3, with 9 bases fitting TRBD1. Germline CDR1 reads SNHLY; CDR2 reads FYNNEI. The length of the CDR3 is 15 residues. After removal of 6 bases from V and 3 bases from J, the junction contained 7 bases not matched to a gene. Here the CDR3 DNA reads TGTGCCAGCAGGGCGGGACAGGGAAGGACAGATACGCAGTATTTT. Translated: CASRAGQGRTDTQYF.

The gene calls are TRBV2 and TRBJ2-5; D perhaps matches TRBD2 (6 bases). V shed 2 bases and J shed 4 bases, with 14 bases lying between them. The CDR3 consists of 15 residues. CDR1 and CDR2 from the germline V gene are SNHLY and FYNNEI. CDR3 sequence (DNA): TGTGCCAGCAGTGAAAAAGGGGCCGGGGGAGAGACCCAGTACTTC. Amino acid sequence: CASSEKGAGGETQYF.

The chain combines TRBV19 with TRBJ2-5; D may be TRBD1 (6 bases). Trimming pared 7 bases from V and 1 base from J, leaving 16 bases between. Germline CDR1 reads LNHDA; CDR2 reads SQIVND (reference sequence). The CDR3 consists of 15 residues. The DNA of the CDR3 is TGTGCCAGTAAGCCGGGACACCTTTCCCAAGAGACCCAGTACTTC. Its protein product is CASKPGHLSQETQYF.

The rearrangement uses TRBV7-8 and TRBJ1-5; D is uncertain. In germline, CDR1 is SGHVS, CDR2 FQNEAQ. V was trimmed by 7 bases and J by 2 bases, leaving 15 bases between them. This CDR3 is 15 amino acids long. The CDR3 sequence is CASTAEGLGNQPQHF. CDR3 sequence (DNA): TGTGCCAGCACCGCCGAGGGATTGGGCAATCAGCCCCAGCATTTT.

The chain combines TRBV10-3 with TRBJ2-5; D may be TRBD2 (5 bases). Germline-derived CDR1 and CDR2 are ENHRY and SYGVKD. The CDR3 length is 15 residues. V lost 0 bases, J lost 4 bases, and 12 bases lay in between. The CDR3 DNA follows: TGTGCCATCAGTGAGTCGTACCCGGCGGGAGAGACCCAGTACTTC. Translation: CAISESYPAGETQYF.

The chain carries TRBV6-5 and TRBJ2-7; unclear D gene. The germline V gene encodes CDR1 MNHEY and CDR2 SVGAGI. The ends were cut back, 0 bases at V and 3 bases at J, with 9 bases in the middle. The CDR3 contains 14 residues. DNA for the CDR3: TGTGCCAGCAGTTACTCGTACCTGAACTACGAGCAGTACTTC. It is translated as CASSYSYLNYEQYF.

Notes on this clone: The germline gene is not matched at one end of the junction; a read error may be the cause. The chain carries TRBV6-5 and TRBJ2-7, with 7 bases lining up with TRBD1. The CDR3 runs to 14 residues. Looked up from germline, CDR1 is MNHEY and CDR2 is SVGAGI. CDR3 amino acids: CAISDPRQGNEQYF. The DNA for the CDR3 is TGTGCCATCAGTGACCCCAGACAGGGTAACGAGCAGTACTTC.

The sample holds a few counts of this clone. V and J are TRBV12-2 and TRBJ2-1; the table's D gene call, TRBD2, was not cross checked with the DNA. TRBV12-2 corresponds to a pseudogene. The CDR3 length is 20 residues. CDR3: CASRSPRRGPLRPTYNEQFF. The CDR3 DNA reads TGTGCAAGTCGCTCTCCGAGGCGGGGGCCTTTACGTCCAACTTACAATGAGCAGTTCTTC.

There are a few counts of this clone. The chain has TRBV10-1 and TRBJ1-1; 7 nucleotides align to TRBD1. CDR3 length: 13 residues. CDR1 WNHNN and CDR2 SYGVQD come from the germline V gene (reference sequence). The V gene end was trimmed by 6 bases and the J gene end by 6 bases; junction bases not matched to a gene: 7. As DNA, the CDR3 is TGCGCCAGCAGCAAACAGGGGTGGTCTGAAGCTTTCTTT. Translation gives CASSKQGWSEAFF.

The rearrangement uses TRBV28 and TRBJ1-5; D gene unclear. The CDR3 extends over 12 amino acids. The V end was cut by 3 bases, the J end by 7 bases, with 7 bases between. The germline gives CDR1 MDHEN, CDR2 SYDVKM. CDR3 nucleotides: TGTGCCAGCAGTTTTTGGGCCCAGCCCCAGCATTTT. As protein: CASSFWAQPQHF. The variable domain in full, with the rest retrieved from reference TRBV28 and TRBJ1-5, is DVKVTQSSRYLVKRTGEKVFLECVQDMDHENMFWYRQDPGLGLRLIYFSYDVKMKEKGDIPEGYSVSREKKERFSLILESASTNQTSMYLCASSFWAQPQHFGDGTRLSIL.

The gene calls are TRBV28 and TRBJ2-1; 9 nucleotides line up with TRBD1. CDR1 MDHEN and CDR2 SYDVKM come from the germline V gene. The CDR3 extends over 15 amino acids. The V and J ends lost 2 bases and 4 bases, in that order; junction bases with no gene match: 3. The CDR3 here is CASSLDRGGYNEQFF. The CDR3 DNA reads TGTGCCAGCAGTTTAGACAGGGGGGGTTACAATGAGCAGTTCTTC.

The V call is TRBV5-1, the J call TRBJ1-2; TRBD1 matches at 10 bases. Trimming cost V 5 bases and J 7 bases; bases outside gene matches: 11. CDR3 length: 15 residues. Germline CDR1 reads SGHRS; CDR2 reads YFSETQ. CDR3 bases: TGCGCCAGCAGTCGGGGACAGGGGACGGTCGTTGGCTACACCTTC. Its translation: CASSRGQGTVVGYTF.

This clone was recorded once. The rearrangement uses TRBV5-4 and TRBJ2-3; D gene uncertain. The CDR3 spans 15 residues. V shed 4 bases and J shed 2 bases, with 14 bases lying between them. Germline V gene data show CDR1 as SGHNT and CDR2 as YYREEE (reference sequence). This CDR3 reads CASSLDLSATDTQYF. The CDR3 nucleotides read TGTGCCAGCAGCCTGGACCTCTCTGCCACAGATACGCAGTATTTT.